Presented here are 20 T cell receptor beta chains from one specimen sequenced in a study of shared clonotypes between healthy human individuals. Profiled with immunoSEQ multiplex PCR; TCRdb holds only in-frame clones, not every one. The sample consists of about 2.1 million clones, roughly 93% of them appearing once. CD8 cells regarded as naive lacked CD45RO, were positively chosen for CCR7, and omitted terminally differentiated effector memory CD45RA+ cells. The sequencing input was naive CD8+ T cells from PBMCs. These receptors all stem from a man between 18 and 35 years old in good health. Some clones in this sample may be carry-over from other donors' samples.

The rearrangement joins TRBV29-1 to TRBJ2-1; the D is unclear. V lost 8 bases to trimming and J lost 6 bases, with 17 bases between them. CDR1 and CDR2 (germline): SQVTM, ANQGSEA. The CDR3 has 13 amino acids. CDR3: CSPRPMGINEQFF. DNA of the CDR3: TGCAGCCCCCGCCCCATGGGTATCAATGAGCAGTTCTTC.

The rearrangement uses TRBV9 and TRBJ2-3, with 9 nucleotides matching TRBD2. V trimming: 0 bases; J trimming: 3 bases; junction bases outside the gene matches: 2. Germline CDR1 and CDR2: SGDLS and YYNGEE. The CDR3 length is 15 residues. The CDR3 DNA follows: TGTGCCAGCAGCGTAGGGGGACTAGCTACAGATACGCAGTATTTT. Protein sequence: CASSVGGLATDTQYF.

The V gene is TRBV28, the J gene TRBJ1-1, with a tentative D call TRBD1 (5 bases). CDR1 and CDR2 from the germline V gene are MDHEN and SYDVKM. The CDR3 sequence is 13 residues long. Between the trimmed V and J ends, which lost 2 bases and 7 bases, there was a span of 11 bases. The CDR3 sequence: CASSLPRGVEAFF. DNA for the CDR3: TGTGCCAGCAGTTTACCGAGGGGAGTTGAAGCTTTCTTT.

This sequence joins TRBV30 and TRBJ1-4; a possible D gene is TRBD1 (5 bases). Between the trimmed V and J ends, which lost 8 bases and 0 bases, there was a span of 22 bases. CDR1 and CDR2 from the germline V gene are GTSNPN and SVGIG (reference sequence). This CDR3 is 17 amino acids long. The CDR3 DNA is TGTGCCCGACCAGGGACGGTCGGTGTTGCAACTAATGAAAAACTGTTTTTT. It codes for CARPGTVGVATNEKLFF.

This clone was seen just once. The genes are TRBV19 and TRBJ1-2; 8 nucleotides line up with TRBD1. This CDR3 has 14 amino acids. Looked up from germline, CDR1 is LNHDA and CDR2 is SQIVND (reference sequence). V gave up 4 bases and J gave up 8 bases; unmatched junction bases: 9. CDR3 sequence reads: CASSTTGALEGYTF. The CDR3, as DNA: TGTGCCAGTAGTACGACAGGGGCACTGGAAGGCTACACCTTC. The whole variable domain, remainder taken from reference TRBV19 and TRBJ1-2, is DGGITQSPKYLFRKEGQNVTLSCEQNLNHDAMYWYRQDPGQGLRLIYYSQIVNDFQKGDIAEGYSVSREKKESFPLTVTSAQKNPTAFYLCASSTTGALEGYTFGSGTRLTVV.

The chain joins TRBV13 to TRBJ1-2, with D possibly TRBD1 on 5 matching bases. The CDR3 covers 14 residues. Deletions cut 5 bases from V and 9 bases from J, with 19 bases between. The germline CDR1 and CDR2 sequences are PRHDT and FYEKMQ (reference sequence). The CDR3 nucleotides read TGTGCCAGCAGCCTGGGGGTCGGGGCAAGAAGCTACACCTTC. As protein: CASSLGVGARSYTF.

The table lists this clone with a count of one. The gene calls are TRBV29-1 and TRBJ2-7; D is unresolved. V dropped 7 bases and J dropped 5 bases, with 9 bases sitting between them. CDR1 is SQVTM, CDR2 ANQGSEA, per germline. CDR3 size: 10 residues. The CDR3 loop is CSGVLDEQYF. CDR3 bases: TGCAGCGGTGTTTTGGACGAGCAGTACTTC.

In its sample, this clone was seen once. The same CDR3 can be traced to other DNA sequences in this sample. V gene TRBV28 combines with J gene TRBJ2-7; TRBD1 agrees at 11 bases. V was pared by 3 bases and J by 4 bases, with 2 bases of the junction left unmatched. The CDR3 is 14 amino acids. Germline V gene data show CDR1 as MDHEN and CDR2 as SYDVKM. CDR3 residues: CASSFGTGGYEQYF. The CDR3 bases are TGTGCCAGCAGTTTCGGGACAGGGGGATACGAGCAGTACTTC.

The chain links TRBV5-1 to TRBJ2-3; 7 nucleotides match TRBD1. The ends lost 7 bases at V and 2 bases at J; junction bases unmatched: 10. This CDR3 region has 15 residues. The germline CDR1 and CDR2 sequences are SGHRS and YFSETQ. For the CDR3, the DNA is TGCGCCAGCCGGGACAGCCGCCCCATCACAGATACGCAGTATTTT. Translating gives CASRDSRPITDTQYF.

This chain uses TRBV6-6 with TRBJ1-5; no firm D call. The CDR3 loop spans 14 amino acids. The V and J ends lost 6 bases and 0 bases respectively, with 9 bases between them. Germline CDR1 reads MNHNY; CDR2 reads SVGAGI (reference sequence). The CDR3 DNA sequence: TGTGCCAGCAGCGACTACTATAGCAATCAGCCCCAGCATTTT. This gives the protein CASSDYYSNQPQHF.

The chain uses TRBV7-9 and TRBJ2-3, with 10 bases identical to TRBD2. The trim removed 5 bases at V and 5 bases at J, leaving 10 bases unmatched. The CDR3 has 16 residues. Germline CDR1 and CDR2: SEHNR and FQNEAQ (reference sequence). CDR3 region: CASSPPLAGVVDTQYF. CDR3 bases: TGTGCCAGCAGCCCCCCCCTAGCGGGAGTTGTAGATACGCAGTATTTT.

This chain uses TRBV27 with TRBJ2-1, with 7 bases fitting TRBD1. CDR3 length: 15 amino acids. The V gene end was trimmed by 3 bases and the J gene end by 3 bases; junction bases not matched to a gene: 5. From germline, CDR1 is MNHEY and CDR2 SMNVEV (reference sequence). The CDR3 loop is CASSFFGQVYNEQFF. The CDR3 region has the DNA TGTGCCAGCAGTTTTTTTGGACAGGTCTACAATGAGCAGTTCTTC.

With respect to this clone: The same CDR3 arises from other DNA sequences in this sample as well. The V call is TRBV9, the J call TRBJ1-1, with TRBD1 matching over 7 bases. From germline, CDR1 is SGDLS and CDR2 YYNGEE. The CDR3 sequence is 14 residues long. V was clipped by 0 bases and J by 4 bases; unmatched bases: 3. The CDR3 sequence: CASSVGSGGTEAFF. The CDR3 region has the DNA TGTGCCAGCAGCGTAGGGTCAGGGGGCACTGAAGCTTTCTTT.

This clone is a singleton in its sample. The chain has TRBV11-2 and TRBJ2-1; D not resolved. Per germline, CDR1 SGHAT and CDR2 FQNNGV. V lost 3 bases to trimming and J lost 0 bases, with 9 bases between them. The CDR3 runs 15 residues. The CDR3 protein is CASSLGYRSYNEQFF. The CDR3 coding sequence is TGTGCCAGCAGCTTGGGATACCGCTCCTACAATGAGCAGTTCTTC.

The CDR3 loop reads CASSLVSGGAGLDEQFF. CDR3 sequence (DNA): TGTGCCAGCAGCTTAGTATCCGGCGGAGCGGGGTTGGATGAGCAGTTCTTC. The rearrangement links TRBV7-2 to TRBJ2-1, with TRBD2 matching over 7 bases. CDR1 SGHTA and CDR2 FQGNSA come from the germline V gene. This CDR3 is 17 amino acids long. Trimming at V came to 1 base and at J to 8 bases, leaving 14 bases not matched to a gene.

This clone was detected once. The chain has TRBV28 and TRBJ2-1; 10 bases are shared with TRBD2. The CDR3 consists of 13 residues. Looked up from germline, CDR1 is MDHEN and CDR2 is SYDVKM. The V segment lost 10 bases and the J segment 3 bases; nucleotides outside the gene matches: 3. The CDR3 region has the DNA TGTGCCACCGCTAGCGGGAGCTACAATGAGCAGTTCTTC. This translates into CATASGSYNEQFF.

The chain links TRBV27 to TRBJ1-1; no firm D call. V dropped 8 bases and J dropped 0 bases, with 13 bases sitting between them. There are 14 residues in the CDR3. Germline V gene data show CDR1 as MNHEY and CDR2 as SMNVEV (reference sequence). CDR3 residues: CASALEGMNTEAFF. The CDR3 coding sequence is TGTGCCAGCGCCCTGGAAGGAATGAACACTGAAGCTTTCTTT.

The chain has TRBV28 and TRBJ2-5, with TRBD2 identical over 9 bases. The CDR3 has 17 amino acids. CDR1 and CDR2 (germline): MDHEN, SYDVKM. V was clipped by 2 bases and J by 3 bases; unmatched bases: 10. The CDR3 DNA reads as TGTGCCAGCAGTTTACCTATAGCGGGAGTCAGGGAAGAGACCCAGTACTTC. Protein sequence: CASSLPIAGVREETQYF.

The chain employs TRBV5-4 and TRBJ2-1, with 7 bases identical to TRBD1. Trimming at V came to 6 bases and at J to 5 bases, leaving 11 bases not matched to a gene. This CDR3 is 15 amino acids long. In germline, CDR1 is SGHNT, CDR2 YYREEE (reference sequence). CDR3 loop: CASTSQWTGDNEQFF. The CDR3 DNA reads TGTGCCAGCACCTCACAGTGGACAGGAGACAATGAGCAGTTCTTC. Looking up the rest from reference TRBV5-4 and TRBJ2-1 gives the full variable domain: ETGVTQSPTHLIKTRGQQVTLRCSSQSGHNTVSWYQQALGQGPQFIFQYYREEENGRGNFPPRFSGLQFPNYSSELNVNALELDDSALYLCASTSQWTGDNEQFFGPGTRLTVL.

The V gene is TRBV15, the J gene TRBJ1-5; no firm D call. Germline values: CDR1 LNHNV, CDR2 YYDKDF (reference sequence). The CDR3 length is 15 residues. V was trimmed by 0 bases and J by 6 bases, leaving 12 bases between them. CDR3 coding DNA: TGTGCCACCAGCAGAGATAGTGAGGGTGTTCAGCCCCAGCATTTT. Translating gives CATSRDSEGVQPQHF.